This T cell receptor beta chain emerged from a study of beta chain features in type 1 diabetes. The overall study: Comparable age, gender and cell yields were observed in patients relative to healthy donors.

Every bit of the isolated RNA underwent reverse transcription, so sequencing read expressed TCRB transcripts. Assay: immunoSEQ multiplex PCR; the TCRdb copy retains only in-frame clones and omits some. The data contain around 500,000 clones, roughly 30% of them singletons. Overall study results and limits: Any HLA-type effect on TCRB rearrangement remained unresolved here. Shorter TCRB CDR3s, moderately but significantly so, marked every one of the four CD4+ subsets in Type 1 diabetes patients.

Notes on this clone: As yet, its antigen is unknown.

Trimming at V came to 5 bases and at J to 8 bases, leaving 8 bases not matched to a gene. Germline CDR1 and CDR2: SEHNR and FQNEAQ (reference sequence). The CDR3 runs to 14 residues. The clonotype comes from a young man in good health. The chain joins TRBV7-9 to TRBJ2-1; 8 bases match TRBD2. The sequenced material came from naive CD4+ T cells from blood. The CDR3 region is CASSTSGSIDEQFF. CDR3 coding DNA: TGTGCCAGCAGCACGAGCGGGAGCATCGATGAGCAGTTCTTC.